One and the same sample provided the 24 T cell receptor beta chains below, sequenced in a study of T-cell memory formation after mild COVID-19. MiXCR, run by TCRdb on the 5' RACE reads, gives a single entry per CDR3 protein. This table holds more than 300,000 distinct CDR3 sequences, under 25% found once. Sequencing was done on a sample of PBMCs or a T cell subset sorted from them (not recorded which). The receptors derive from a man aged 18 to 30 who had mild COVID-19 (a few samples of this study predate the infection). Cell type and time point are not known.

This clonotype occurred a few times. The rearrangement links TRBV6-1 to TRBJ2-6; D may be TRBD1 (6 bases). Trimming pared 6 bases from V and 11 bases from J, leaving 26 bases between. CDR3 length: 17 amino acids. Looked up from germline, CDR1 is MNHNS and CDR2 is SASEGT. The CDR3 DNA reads TGTGCCAGCAGGAAAGGGGCTACAGGGAAAGAGGCGCACGTCCTGACTTTC. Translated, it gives CASRKGATGKEAHVLTF.

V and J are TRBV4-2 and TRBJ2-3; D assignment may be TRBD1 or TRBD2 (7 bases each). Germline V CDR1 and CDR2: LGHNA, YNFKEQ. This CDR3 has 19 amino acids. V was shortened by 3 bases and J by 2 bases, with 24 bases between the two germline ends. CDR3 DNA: TGTGCCAGCAGCCACGCCAATGGGAGGGGGCCCGATTTCACAGATACGCAGTATTTT. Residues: CASSHANGRGPDFTDTQYF.

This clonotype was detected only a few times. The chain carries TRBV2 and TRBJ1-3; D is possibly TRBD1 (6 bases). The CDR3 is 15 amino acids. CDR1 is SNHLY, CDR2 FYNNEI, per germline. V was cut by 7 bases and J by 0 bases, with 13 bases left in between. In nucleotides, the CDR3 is TGTGCCAGCACTAGGACAGAGAGCTCTGGAAACACCATATATTTT. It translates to CASTRTESSGNTIYF.

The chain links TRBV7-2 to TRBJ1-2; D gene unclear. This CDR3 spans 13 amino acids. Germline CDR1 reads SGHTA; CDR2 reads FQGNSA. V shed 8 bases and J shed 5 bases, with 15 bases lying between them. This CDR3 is CASLVGMGYGYTF. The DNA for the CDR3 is TGTGCCAGCTTGGTAGGGATGGGGTATGGCTACACCTTC.

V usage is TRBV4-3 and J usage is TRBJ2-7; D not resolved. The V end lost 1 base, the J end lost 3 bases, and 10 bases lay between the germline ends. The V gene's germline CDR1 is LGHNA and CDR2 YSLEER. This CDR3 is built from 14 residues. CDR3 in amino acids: CASSQGFDNYEQYF. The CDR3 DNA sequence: TGCGCCAGCAGCCAAGGCTTTGATAACTACGAGCAGTACTTC.

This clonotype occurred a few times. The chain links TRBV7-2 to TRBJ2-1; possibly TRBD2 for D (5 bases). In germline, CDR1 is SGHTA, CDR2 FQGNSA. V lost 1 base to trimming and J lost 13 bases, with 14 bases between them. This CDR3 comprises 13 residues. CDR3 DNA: TGTGCCAGCAGCTTAGGCGCTAGCCCTATTCAGTTCTTC. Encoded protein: CASSLGASPIQFF.

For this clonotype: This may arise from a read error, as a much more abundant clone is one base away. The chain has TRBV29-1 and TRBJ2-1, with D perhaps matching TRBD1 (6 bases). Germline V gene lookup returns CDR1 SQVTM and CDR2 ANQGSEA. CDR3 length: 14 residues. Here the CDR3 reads CSVRTESSYNEQLF. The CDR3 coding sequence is TGCAGCGTCAGGACAGAGAGCTCCTACAATGAGCAGTTATTC.

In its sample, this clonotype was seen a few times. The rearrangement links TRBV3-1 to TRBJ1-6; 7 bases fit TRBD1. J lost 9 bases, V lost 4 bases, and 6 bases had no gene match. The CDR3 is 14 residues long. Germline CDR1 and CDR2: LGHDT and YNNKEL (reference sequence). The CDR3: CASSLRDSLSPLHF. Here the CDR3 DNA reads TGTGCCAGCAGCCTCCGGGACAGTCTTTCACCCCTCCACTTT.

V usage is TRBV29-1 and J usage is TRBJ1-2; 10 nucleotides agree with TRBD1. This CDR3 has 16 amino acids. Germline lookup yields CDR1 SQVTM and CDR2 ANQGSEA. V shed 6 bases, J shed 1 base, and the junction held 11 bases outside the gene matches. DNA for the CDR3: TGCAGCGTCCGAGGGGAGCGGGACAGGGGTAACTATGGCTACACCTTC. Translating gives CSVRGERDRGNYGYTF.

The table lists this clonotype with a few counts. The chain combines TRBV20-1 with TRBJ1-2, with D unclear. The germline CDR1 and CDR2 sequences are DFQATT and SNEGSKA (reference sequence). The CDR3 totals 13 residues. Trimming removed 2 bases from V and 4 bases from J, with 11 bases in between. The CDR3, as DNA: TGCAGTGCTAGACGCGCGAGATCCTATGGCTACACCTTC. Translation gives CSARRARSYGYTF.

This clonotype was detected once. The chain's CDR3 is CSARPPRASSYNEQFF. The CDR3 nucleotides are TGCAGTGCTAGACCCCCGAGGGCCAGCTCCTACAATGAGCAGTTCTTC. V and J are TRBV20-1 and TRBJ2-1, with TRBD2 as a possible D gene (5 bases). V shed 2 bases and J shed 0 bases, with 14 bases lying between them. Per the germline V gene, CDR1 is DFQATT and CDR2 is SNEGSKA (reference sequence). The CDR3 loop spans 16 amino acids.

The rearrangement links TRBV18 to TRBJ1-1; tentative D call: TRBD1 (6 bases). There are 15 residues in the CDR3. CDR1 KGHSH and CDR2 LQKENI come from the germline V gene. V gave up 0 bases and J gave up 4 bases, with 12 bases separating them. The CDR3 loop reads CASSPPGASSTEAFF. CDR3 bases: TGTGCCAGCTCACCACCGGGGGCGAGTAGCACTGAAGCTTTCTTT.

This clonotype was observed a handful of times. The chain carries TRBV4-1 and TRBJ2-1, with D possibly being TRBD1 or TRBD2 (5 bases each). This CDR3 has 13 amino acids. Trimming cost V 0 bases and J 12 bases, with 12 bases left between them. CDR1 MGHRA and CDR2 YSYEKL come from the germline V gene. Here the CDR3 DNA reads TGCGCCAGCAGCCAAGATCGAGGGGCCCGGCAGTTCTTC. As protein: CASSQDRGARQFF.

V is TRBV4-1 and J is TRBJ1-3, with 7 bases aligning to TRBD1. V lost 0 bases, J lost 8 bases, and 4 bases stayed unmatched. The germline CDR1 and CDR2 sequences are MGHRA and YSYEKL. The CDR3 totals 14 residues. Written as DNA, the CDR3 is TGCGCCAGCAGCCAAGAAGCCAGGGGGTACACCATATATTTT. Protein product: CASSQEARGYTIYF.

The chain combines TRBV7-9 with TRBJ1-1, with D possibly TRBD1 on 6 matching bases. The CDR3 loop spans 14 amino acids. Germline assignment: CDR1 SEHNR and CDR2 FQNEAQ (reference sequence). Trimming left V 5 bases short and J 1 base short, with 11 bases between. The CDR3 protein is CASSETGPNTEAFF. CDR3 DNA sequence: TGTGCCAGCAGCGAGACAGGACCGAACACTGAAGCTTTCTTT.

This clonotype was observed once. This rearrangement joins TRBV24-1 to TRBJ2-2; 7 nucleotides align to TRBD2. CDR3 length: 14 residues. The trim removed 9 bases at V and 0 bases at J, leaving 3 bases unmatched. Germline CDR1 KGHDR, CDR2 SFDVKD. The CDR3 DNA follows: TGTGCCACCCGTGGGAGGGCGAACACCGGGGAGCTGTTTTTT. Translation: CATRGRANTGELFF.

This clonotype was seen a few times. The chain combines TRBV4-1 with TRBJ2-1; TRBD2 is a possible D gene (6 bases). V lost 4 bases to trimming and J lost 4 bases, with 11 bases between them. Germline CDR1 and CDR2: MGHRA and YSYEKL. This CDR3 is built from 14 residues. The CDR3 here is CASSRTGTYNEQFF. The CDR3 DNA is TGCGCCAGCAGCCGAACCGGGACTTACAATGAGCAGTTCTTC.

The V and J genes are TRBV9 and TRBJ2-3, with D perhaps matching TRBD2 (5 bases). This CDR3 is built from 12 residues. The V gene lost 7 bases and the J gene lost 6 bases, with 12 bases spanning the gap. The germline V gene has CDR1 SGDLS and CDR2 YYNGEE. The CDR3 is CASASPSDTQYF. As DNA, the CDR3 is TGTGCCAGCGCCTCCCCTAGCGATACGCAGTATTTT.

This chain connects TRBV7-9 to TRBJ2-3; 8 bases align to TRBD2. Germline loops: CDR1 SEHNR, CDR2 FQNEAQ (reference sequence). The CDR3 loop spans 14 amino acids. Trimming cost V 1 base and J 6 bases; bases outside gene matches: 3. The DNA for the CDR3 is TGTGCCAGCAGCTTAGACCTAGCGGGCGATACGCAGTATTTT. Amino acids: CASSLDLAGDTQYF. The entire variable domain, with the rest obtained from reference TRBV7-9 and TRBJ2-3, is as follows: DTGVSQNPRHKITKRGQNVTFRCDPISEHNRLYWYRQTLGQGPEFLTYFQNEAQLEKSRLLSDRFSAERPKGSFSTLEIQRTEQGDSAMYLCASSLDLAGDTQYFGPGTRLTVL.

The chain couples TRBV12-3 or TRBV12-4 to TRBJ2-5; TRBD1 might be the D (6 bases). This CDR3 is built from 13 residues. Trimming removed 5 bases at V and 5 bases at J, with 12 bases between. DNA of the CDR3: TGTGCCAGCAGTGACAGGAGGAGGGAGACCCAGTACTTC. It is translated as CASSDRRRETQYF.

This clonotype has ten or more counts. Here the CDR3 DNA reads TGTGCCAGCAGCGAACAGGGGGGCACCGGGGAGCTGTTTTTT. This codes for CASSEQGGTGELFF. This chain uses TRBV7-9 with TRBJ2-2; 8 bases agree with TRBD1. V was pared by 5 bases and J by 4 bases, with 3 bases of the junction left unmatched. The CDR3 extends over 14 amino acids. The germline gives CDR1 SEHNR, CDR2 FQNEAQ (reference sequence).

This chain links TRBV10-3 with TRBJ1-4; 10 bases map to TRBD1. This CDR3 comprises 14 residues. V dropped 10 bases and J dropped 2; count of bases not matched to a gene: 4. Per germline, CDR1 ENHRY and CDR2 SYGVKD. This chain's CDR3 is CATGTGATNEKLFF. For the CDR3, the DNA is TGTGCCACCGGGACAGGGGCGACTAATGAAAAACTGTTTTTT.

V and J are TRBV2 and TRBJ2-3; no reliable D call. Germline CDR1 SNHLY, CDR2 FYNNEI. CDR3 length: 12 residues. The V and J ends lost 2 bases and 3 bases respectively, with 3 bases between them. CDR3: CASSERTDTQYF. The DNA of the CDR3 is TGTGCCAGCAGTGAAAGGACAGATACGCAGTATTTT.

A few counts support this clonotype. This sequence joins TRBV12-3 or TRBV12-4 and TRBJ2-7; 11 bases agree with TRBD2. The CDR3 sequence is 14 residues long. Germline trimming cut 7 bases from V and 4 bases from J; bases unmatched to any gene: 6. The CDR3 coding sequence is TGTGCCAGCACTCCGGGACTAGCGGATTACGAGCAGTACTTC. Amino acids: CASTPGLADYEQYF.